The 24 T cell receptor beta chains presented below share a single source sample, sequenced in a study of T cells after yellow fever vaccination. MiXCR, run by TCRdb on the 5' RACE reads, gives a single entry per CDR3 protein. The data show approximately 160,000 distinct CDR3 sequences, 9.3% seen once. The sequences come from CD8+ T cells sorted from PBMCs, collected 45 days after the yellow fever booster vaccination. Receptors originate from a man younger than 30 who received the YFV17D yellow fever vaccine.

The chain is built from TRBV27 and TRBJ2-7; the D is unclear. CDR1 is MNHEY, CDR2 SMNVEV, per germline (reference sequence). V lost 10 bases to trimming and J lost 2 bases, with 24 bases between them. The CDR3 extends over 16 amino acids. This CDR3 is CATPTDPAKSTYEQYF. In nucleotides, the CDR3 is TGTGCCACCCCGACCGACCCGGCGAAAAGCACCTACGAGCAGTACTTC.

This clonotype has a single count. A much bigger clone sits one base away, suggesting this may be a read error. The chain employs TRBV29-1 and TRBJ2-2, with no clear D. Germline CDR1 and CDR2: SQVTM and ANQGSEA. This CDR3 is 13 amino acids long. CDR3 residues: CSVEERYTVELFF. CDR3 DNA sequence: TGCAGCGTTGAAGAAAGATACACCGTGGAGCTGTTTTTT.

This clonotype was counted a few times. The rearrangement joins TRBV4-1 to TRBJ1-1; maybe TRBD1 (5 bases). The CDR3 extends over 19 amino acids. Trimming stripped 0 bases from V and 4 bases from J, with 24 bases between. The germline CDR1 and CDR2 sequences are MGHRA and YSYEKL. CDR3 coding DNA: TGCGCCAGCAGCCAAGATTCAAGGTTGGGGTCGGTCGGGGGCACTGAAGCTTTCTTT. This sequence encodes CASSQDSRLGSVGGTEAFF.

This chain uses TRBV16 with TRBJ1-5; weak D call: TRBD1 (5 bases). This CDR3 comprises 16 residues. CDR1 is KGHSY and CDR2 is FQNENV in the germline V gene. V was pared by 4 bases and J by 0 bases, with 13 bases between. CDR3 coding DNA: TGTGCCAGCAGCCGCGGAACAGGCTATAGCAATCAGCCCCAGCATTTT. Protein: CASSRGTGYSNQPQHF.

The chain links TRBV27 to TRBJ2-5, with D perhaps given as TRBD1 or TRBD2 (6 bases each). Trimming pared 7 bases from V and 5 bases from J, leaving 20 bases between. This CDR3 is built from 15 residues. Germline V lookup: CDR1 MNHEY, CDR2 SMNVEV (reference sequence). As DNA, the CDR3 is TGTGCCAGCACAAGGTCGGGGGCACGTACTGAGACCCAGTACTTC. Protein product: CASTRSGARTETQYF.

This clonotype was counted a few times. V is TRBV6-5 and J is TRBJ1-2; D unclear. With 7 bases removed from V and 3 bases from J, the gap between germline ends came to 18 bases. The CDR3 spans 15 residues. CDR1 and CDR2 (germline): MNHEY, SVGAGI. CDR3 loop: CASTQAGEVDYGYTF. The CDR3 DNA follows: TGTGCCAGCACCCAGGCGGGTGAGGTGGACTATGGCTACACCTTC.

This clonotype was recorded at least ten times. The chain joins TRBV12-3 or TRBV12-4 to TRBJ2-5; perhaps TRBD2 as D (5 bases). V gave up 3 bases and J gave up 5 bases, with 13 bases separating them. The CDR3 sequence is 14 residues long. CDR3 DNA: TGTGCCAGCAGTTTCGGAGGTTTTATCGAGACCCAGTACTTC. Translated, it gives CASSFGGFIETQYF.

The chain combines TRBV6-1 with TRBJ2-1; D possibly corresponds to TRBD1 (6 bases). The germline V gene has CDR1 MNHNS and CDR2 SASEGT. V shed 4 bases and J shed 9 bases, with 10 bases lying between them. The CDR3 loop spans 12 amino acids. The CDR3 reads CASSAQGGEQFF. The CDR3 DNA reads as TGTGCCAGCAGTGCACAGGGTGGTGAGCAGTTCTTC.

This clonotype was seen a handful of times. The rearrangement joins TRBV6-2 or TRBV6-3 to TRBJ2-3; D gene unclear. Between the trimmed V and J ends, which lost 6 bases and 3 bases, there was a span of 10 bases. The CDR3 loop spans 13 amino acids. CDR1 MNHEY and CDR2 SVGEGT come from the germline V gene. For the CDR3, the DNA is TGTGCCAGCAGCCACGGGCGGACAGATACGCAGTATTTT. As protein: CASSHGRTDTQYF.

This clonotype showed up just a few times. The chain combines TRBV19 with TRBJ1-5; 8 bases agree with TRBD1. This CDR3 has 18 residues. V gave up 1 base and J gave up 3 bases; unmatched junction bases: 11. Germline values: CDR1 LNHDA, CDR2 SQIVND (reference sequence). This CDR3 reads CASSIGRFPGQDNQPQHF. The CDR3 DNA reads as TGTGCCAGTAGTATAGGGCGGTTTCCGGGACAGGACAATCAGCCCCAGCATTTT. The full variable domain, rest sourced from reference TRBV19 and TRBJ1-5, is DGGITQSPKYLFRKEGQNVTLSCEQNLNHDAMYWYRQDPGQGLRLIYYSQIVNDFQKGDIAEGYSVSREKKESFPLTVTSAQKNPTAFYLCASSIGRFPGQDNQPQHFGDGTRLSIL.

This clonotype was detected only a few times. This chain joins TRBV6-5 and TRBJ2-7, with D unclear. Trimming pared 2 bases from V and 0 bases from J, leaving 8 bases between. The CDR3 loop spans 14 amino acids. Germline lookup yields CDR1 MNHEY and CDR2 SVGAGI. CDR3 in amino acids: CASSYSAGSYEQYV. The DNA of the CDR3 is TGTGCCAGCAGTTACAGTGCAGGCTCCTACGAGCAGTACGTC.

V gene TRBV4-3 combines with J gene TRBJ1-2; 8 bases align to TRBD1. Looked up from germline, CDR1 is LGHNA and CDR2 is YSLEER. The CDR3 covers 14 residues. V shed 6 bases and J 4 bases; nucleotides not matched to a gene: 7. CDR3 sequence reads: CASSAGTGTYGYTF. CDR3 nucleotides: TGCGCCAGCAGTGCCGGGACAGGCACCTATGGCTACACCTTC.

The chain links TRBV28 to TRBJ2-7; perhaps TRBD1 as D (5 bases). Germline loops: CDR1 MDHEN, CDR2 SYDVKM. Between the trimmed V and J ends, which lost 6 bases and 2 bases, there was a span of 14 bases. This CDR3 comprises 14 residues. CDR3 DNA sequence: TGTGCCAGCAGACCCAAGGGGTCTGCCTACGAGCAGTACGTC. Amino acid sequence: CASRPKGSAYEQYV.

This sequence joins TRBV7-3 and TRBJ1-1; the match to TRBD1 covers 8 bases. The CDR3 runs 16 residues. V lost 0 bases, J lost 4 bases, and 7 bases stayed unmatched. Germline V CDR1 and CDR2: SGHTA, FQGTGA. The CDR3 sequence: CASSLTAPGTGTEAFF. The CDR3 region has the DNA TGTGCCAGCAGCTTAACGGCGCCGGGGACAGGCACTGAAGCTTTCTTT.

This clonotype has more than one count but fewer than ten. The J gene is TRBJ2-1, the V gene TRBV7-9; 7 bases align to TRBD2. This CDR3 is built from 15 residues. V dropped 5 bases and J dropped 0; count of bases not matched to a gene: 4. The germline V gene has CDR1 SEHNR and CDR2 FQNEAQ (reference sequence). CDR3 sequence reads: CASSGAGSSYNEQFF. CDR3 in DNA: TGTGCCAGCAGCGGAGCGGGGTCCTCCTACAATGAGCAGTTCTTC.

The CDR3 loop is CASSAPHWYTQYF. CDR3 nucleotides: TGTGCCAGCAGCGCACCACATTGGTATACGCAGTATTTT. The chain carries TRBV7-9 and TRBJ2-3; the D is unclear. Deletions cut 5 bases from V and 7 bases from J, with 13 bases between. Germline V gene sequence: CDR1 SEHNR, CDR2 FQNEAQ (reference sequence). This CDR3 contains 13 residues.

The rearrangement links TRBV3-1 to TRBJ2-3; D is perhaps TRBD2 (5 bases). CDR1 and CDR2 (germline): LGHDT, YNNKEL (reference sequence). The CDR3 is made up of 15 amino acids. V was pared by 1 base and J by 4 bases, with 12 bases between. The CDR3 bases are TGTGCCAGCAGCCAAGTGACGATCGGGGCAGATACGCAGTATTTT. Protein: CASSQVTIGADTQYF.

This clonotype was seen more than once but under ten times. The chain combines TRBV7-2 with TRBJ2-5, with D possibly being TRBD2 (5 bases). CDR1 and CDR2 (germline): SGHTA, FQGNSA. The CDR3 spans 13 residues. Trimming took off 4 bases at V and 7 bases at J, with 13 bases between the two ends. The CDR3 coding sequence is TGTGCCAGCAGCTCAGAGGACTGGCGGACCCAGTACTTC. Translated: CASSSEDWRTQYF.

The genes are TRBV4-2 and TRBJ1-4; D remains unclear. This CDR3 is built from 15 residues. The V end lost 3 bases, the J end lost 5 bases, and 13 bases lay between the germline ends. Germline lookup yields CDR1 LGHNA and CDR2 YNFKEQ. DNA of the CDR3: TGTGCCAGCAGCCAGAATTTTGGGGAGAATGAAAAACTGTTTTTT. This codes for CASSQNFGENEKLFF.

The chain recombines TRBV7-9 with TRBJ2-5, with D perhaps matching TRBD2 (7 bases). V was pared by 5 bases and J by 7 bases, with 17 bases between. The CDR3 consists of 14 residues. Looked up from germline, CDR1 is SEHNR and CDR2 is FQNEAQ (reference sequence). The CDR3 loop is CASSPVGGAVTQYF. CDR3 nucleotide sequence: TGTGCCAGCAGCCCGGTGGGGGGGGCTGTGACCCAGTACTTC.

This clonotype has only a few counts. The chain has TRBV5-1 and TRBJ2-7; 7 nucleotides line up with TRBD2. Per germline, CDR1 SGHRS and CDR2 YFSETQ. The CDR3 runs to 13 residues. Trimming took 4 bases from V and 3 from J; bases not matched to a gene: 4. CDR3 amino acids: CASSIGGGYEQYF. As DNA, the CDR3 is TGCGCCAGCAGCATTGGCGGGGGCTACGAGCAGTACTTC.

This clonotype has only a few counts. The chain has TRBV19 and TRBJ2-5, with 7 nucleotides matching TRBD1. CDR1 LNHDA and CDR2 SQIVND come from the germline V gene (reference sequence). Trimming at V came to 4 bases and at J to 5 bases, leaving 7 bases not matched to a gene. The CDR3 totals 14 residues. CDR3: CASSTADRRETQYF. The DNA of the CDR3 is TGTGCCAGTAGTACTGCGGACAGGCGGGAGACCCAGTACTTC. Looking up the rest from reference TRBV19 and TRBJ2-5 gives the full variable domain: DGGITQSPKYLFRKEGQNVTLSCEQNLNHDAMYWYRQDPGQGLRLIYYSQIVNDFQKGDIAEGYSVSREKKESFPLTVTSAQKNPTAFYLCASSTADRRETQYFGPGTRLLVL.

The chain joins TRBV13 to TRBJ2-7; 8 nucleotides align to TRBD1. J lost 0 bases, V lost 0 bases, and 4 bases had no gene match. Germline V CDR1 and CDR2: PRHDT, FYEKMQ (reference sequence). CDR3 length: 16 amino acids. For the CDR3, the DNA is TGTGCCAGCAGCTTAGGCCAGGGGGCCCTCTCCTACGAGCAGTACTTC. It codes for CASSLGQGALSYEQYF.

This chain joins TRBV15 and TRBJ2-3; 12 nucleotides line up with TRBD2. The CDR3 covers 17 residues. J lost 4 bases, V lost 8 bases, and 13 bases had no gene match. CDR1 is LNHNV, CDR2 YYDKDF, per germline (reference sequence). The CDR3 is CATPRGPSGGVADTQYF. The CDR3 bases are TGTGCCACCCCCCGGGGCCCTAGCGGGGGGGTGGCAGATACGCAGTATTTT.